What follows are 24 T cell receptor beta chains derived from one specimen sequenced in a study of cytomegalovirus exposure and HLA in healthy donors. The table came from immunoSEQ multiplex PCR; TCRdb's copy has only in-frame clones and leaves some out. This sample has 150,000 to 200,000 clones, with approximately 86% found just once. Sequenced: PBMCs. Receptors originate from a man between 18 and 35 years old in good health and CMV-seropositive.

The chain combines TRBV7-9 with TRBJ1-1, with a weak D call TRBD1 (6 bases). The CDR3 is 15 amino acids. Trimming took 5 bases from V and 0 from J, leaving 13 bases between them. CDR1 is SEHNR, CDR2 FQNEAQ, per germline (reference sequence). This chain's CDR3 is CASSLLGQMNTEAFF. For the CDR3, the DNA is TGTGCCAGCAGCCTCCTAGGACAGATGAACACTGAAGCTTTCTTT. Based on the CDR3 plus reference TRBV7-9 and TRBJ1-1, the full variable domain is DTGVSQNPRHKITKRGQNVTFRCDPISEHNRLYWYRQTLGQGPEFLTYFQNEAQLEKSRLLSDRFSAERPKGSFSTLEIQRTEQGDSAMYLCASSLLGQMNTEAFFGQGTRLTVV.

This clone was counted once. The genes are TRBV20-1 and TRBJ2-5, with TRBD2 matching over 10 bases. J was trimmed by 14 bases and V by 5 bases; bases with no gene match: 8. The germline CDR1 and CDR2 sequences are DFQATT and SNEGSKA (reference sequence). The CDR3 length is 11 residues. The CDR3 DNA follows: TGCAGTGCTGGGGGGACTAGCGACAAATACTTC. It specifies CSAGGTSDKYF.

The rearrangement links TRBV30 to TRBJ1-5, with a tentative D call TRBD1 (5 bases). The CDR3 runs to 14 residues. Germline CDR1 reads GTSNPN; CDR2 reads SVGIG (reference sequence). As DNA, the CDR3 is TGTGCTCACTCAGGCGGGGGAGTAGGACAGCCCCAGCATTTT. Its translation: CAHSGGGVGQPQHF.

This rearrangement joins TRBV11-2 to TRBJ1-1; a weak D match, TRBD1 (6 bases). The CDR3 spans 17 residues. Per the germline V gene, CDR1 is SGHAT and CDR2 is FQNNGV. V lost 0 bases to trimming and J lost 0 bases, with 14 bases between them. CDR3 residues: CASSLDRGGGMNTEAFF. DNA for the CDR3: TGTGCCAGCAGCTTAGACAGGGGTGGCGGCATGAACACTGAAGCTTTCTTT.

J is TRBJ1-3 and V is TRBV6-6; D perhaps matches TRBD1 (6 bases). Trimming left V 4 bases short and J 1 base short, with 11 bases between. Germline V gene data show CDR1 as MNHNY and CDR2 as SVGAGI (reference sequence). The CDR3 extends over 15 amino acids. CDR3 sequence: CASSFPQGSGNTIYF. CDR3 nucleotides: TGTGCCAGCAGTTTTCCCCAGGGGTCTGGAAACACCATATATTTT.

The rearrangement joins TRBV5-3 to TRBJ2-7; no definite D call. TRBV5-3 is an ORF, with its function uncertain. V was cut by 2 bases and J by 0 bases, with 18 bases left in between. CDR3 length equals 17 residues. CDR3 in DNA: TGTGCCAGAAGCTTTACTCAGAGGAGAGGCTGCTCCTACGAGCAGTACTTC. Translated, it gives CARSFTQRRGCSYEQYF.

CDR3 protein: CASSLTGTVSYEQYF. For the CDR3, the DNA is TGTGCCAGCAGCCTAACCGGGACAGTTTCCTACGAGCAGTACTTC. This chain links TRBV7-6 with TRBJ2-7, with 7 positions matching TRBD1. J was trimmed by 1 base and V by 5 bases; bases with no gene match: 8. In germline, CDR1 is SGHVS, CDR2 FNYEAQ. The CDR3 contains 15 residues.

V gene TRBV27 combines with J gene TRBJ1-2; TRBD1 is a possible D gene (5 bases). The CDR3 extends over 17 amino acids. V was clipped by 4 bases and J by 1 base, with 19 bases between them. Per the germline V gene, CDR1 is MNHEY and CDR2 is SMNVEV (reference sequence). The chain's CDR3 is CASSSNPGTPVNYGYTF. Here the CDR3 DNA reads TGTGCCAGCAGTTCTAATCCCGGGACTCCTGTTAACTATGGCTACACCTTC.

This CDR3 is CASSLARQRQGAGGYTF. CDR3 coding DNA: TGTGCCAGCAGCTTAGCGCGGCAGCGACAGGGGGCTGGAGGCTACACCTTC. The V gene is TRBV11-3, the J gene TRBJ1-2; 10 bases are a match to TRBD1. V trimming: 1 base; J trimming: 8 bases; junction bases outside the gene matches: 13. This CDR3 comprises 17 residues. CDR1 and CDR2 (germline): SGHNT, YENEEA.

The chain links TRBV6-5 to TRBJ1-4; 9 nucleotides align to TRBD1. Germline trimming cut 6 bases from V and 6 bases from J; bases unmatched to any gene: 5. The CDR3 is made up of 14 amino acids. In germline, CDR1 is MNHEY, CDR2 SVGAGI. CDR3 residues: CASRTGTGYEKLFF. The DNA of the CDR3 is TGTGCCAGCAGGACCGGGACAGGGTATGAAAAACTGTTTTTT.

CDR3 nucleotide sequence: TGTGCCAGCAGCGAAACCCCGGCAGGGGGGTACGGGGAGCTGTTTTTT. It encodes CASSETPAGGYGELFF. The V gene is TRBV9, the J gene TRBJ2-2; possibly TRBD1 for D (7 bases). V gave up 3 bases and J gave up 7 bases, with 19 bases separating them. Germline CDR1 and CDR2: SGDLS and YYNGEE. CDR3 length: 16 amino acids.

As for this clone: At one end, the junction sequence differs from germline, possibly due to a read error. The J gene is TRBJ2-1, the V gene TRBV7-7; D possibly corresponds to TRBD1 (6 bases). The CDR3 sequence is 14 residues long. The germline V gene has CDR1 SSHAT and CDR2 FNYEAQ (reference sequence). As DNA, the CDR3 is TGTGCTAGCAGCCCTGGACAGACTAACAATGAGCAGTTCTTC. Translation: CASSPGQTNNEQFF.

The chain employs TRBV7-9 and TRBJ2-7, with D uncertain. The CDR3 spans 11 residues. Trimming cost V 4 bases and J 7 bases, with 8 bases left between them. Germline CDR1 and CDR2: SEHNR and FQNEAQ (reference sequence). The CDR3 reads CASSSSSEQYF. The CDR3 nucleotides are TGTGCCAGCAGCTCATCTAGTGAGCAGTACTTC. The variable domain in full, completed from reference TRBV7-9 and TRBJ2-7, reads DTGVSQNPRHKITKRGQNVTFRCDPISEHNRLYWYRQTLGQGPEFLTYFQNEAQLEKSRLLSDRFSAERPKGSFSTLEIQRTEQGDSAMYLCASSSSSEQYFGPGTRLTVT.

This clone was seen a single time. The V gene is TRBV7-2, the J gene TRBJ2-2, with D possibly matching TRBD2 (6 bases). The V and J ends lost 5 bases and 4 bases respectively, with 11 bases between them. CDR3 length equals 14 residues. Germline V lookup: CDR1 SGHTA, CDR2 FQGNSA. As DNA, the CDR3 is TGTGCCAGCAGCCTAACTAGCTTCACCGGGGAGCTGTTTTTT. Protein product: CASSLTSFTGELFF.

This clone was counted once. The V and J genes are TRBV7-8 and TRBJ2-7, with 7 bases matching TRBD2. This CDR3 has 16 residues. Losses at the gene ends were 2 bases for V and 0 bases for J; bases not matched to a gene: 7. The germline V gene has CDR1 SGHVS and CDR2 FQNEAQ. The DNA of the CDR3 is TGTGCCAGCAGCTTAAATCTCCAGCGGGACTCCTACGAGCAGTACTTC. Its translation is CASSLNLQRDSYEQYF.

The CDR3 loop reads CASSQGGSGRASEQYF. The CDR3 DNA sequence: TGTGCCAGCAGCCAAGGGGGTAGCGGGAGGGCCTCCGAGCAGTACTTC. The chain carries TRBV14 and TRBJ2-7, with TRBD2 identical over 11 bases. The V gene end was trimmed by 1 base and the J gene end by 6 bases; junction bases not matched to a gene: 8. Germline CDR1 and CDR2: SGHDN and FVKESK. There are 16 residues in the CDR3.

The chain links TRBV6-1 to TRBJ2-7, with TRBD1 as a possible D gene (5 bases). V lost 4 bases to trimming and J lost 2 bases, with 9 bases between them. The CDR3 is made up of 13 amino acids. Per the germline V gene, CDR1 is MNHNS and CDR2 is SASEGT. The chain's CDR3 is CASSVQAPYEQYF. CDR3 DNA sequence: TGTGCCAGCAGTGTACAGGCCCCCTACGAGCAGTACTTC.

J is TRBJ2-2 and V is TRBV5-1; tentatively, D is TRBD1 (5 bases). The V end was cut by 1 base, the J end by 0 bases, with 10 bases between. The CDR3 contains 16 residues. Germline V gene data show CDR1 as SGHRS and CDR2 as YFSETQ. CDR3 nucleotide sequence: TGCGCCAGCAGCTTGTTTCCAGGGACGAACACCGGGGAGCTGTTTTTT. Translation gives CASSLFPGTNTGELFF.

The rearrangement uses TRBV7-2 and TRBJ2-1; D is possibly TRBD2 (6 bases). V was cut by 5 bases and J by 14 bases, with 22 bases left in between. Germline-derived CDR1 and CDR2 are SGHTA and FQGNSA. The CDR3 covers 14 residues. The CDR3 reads CASSPSLGGGREFF. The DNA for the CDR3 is TGTGCCAGCAGCCCTAGCCTCGGGGGAGGAAGGGAGTTCTTC.

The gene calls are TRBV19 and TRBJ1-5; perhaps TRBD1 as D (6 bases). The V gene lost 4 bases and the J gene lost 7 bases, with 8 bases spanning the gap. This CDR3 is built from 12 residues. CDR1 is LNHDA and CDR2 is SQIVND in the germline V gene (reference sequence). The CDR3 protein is CASSTGAQPQHF. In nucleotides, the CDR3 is TGTGCCAGTAGTACAGGGGCCCAGCCCCAGCATTTT.

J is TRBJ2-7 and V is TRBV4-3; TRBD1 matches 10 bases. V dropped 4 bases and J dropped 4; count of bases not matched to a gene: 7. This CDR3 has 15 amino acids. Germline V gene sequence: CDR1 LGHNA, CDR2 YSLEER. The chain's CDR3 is CASSPSTGGFYEQYF. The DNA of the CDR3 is TGCGCCAGCAGCCCATCGACAGGGGGCTTTTACGAGCAGTACTTC.

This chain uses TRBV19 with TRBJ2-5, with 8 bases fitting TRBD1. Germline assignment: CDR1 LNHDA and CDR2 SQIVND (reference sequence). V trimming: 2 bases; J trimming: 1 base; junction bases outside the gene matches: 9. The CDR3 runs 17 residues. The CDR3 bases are TGTGCCAGTAGTATAATTAACCGGGACAGGAGCCAAGAGACCCAGTACTTC. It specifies CASSIINRDRSQETQYF.

The CDR3 loop reads CASSLRRSNQPQHF. The CDR3 DNA follows: TGTGCCAGCAGTTTACGTCGGAGCAATCAGCCCCAGCATTTT. The chain combines TRBV28 with TRBJ1-5; no clear D. There are 14 residues in the CDR3. The germline CDR1 and CDR2 sequences are MDHEN and SYDVKM. Trimming took off 2 bases at V and 1 base at J, with 6 bases between the two ends.

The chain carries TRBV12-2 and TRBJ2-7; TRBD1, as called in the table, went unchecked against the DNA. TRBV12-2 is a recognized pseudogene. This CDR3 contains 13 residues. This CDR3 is CASRLPTAYEQYF. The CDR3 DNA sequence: TGTGCAAGTCGCTTACCAACAGCCTACGAGCAGTACTTC.